Following are 32 T cell receptor beta chains from one sample sequenced in a study of T cell changes during pregnancy in multiple sclerosis. The method was immunoSEQ multiplex PCR; TCRdb's version includes in-frame clones alone and lacks a portion of them. Of around 59,000 clones listed, approximately 92% are singletons. The input for sequencing was peripheral blood, taken in the first trimester of pregnancy. The receptors originated from a female donor with multiple sclerosis, enrolled in a pregnancy study.

V gene TRBV19 combines with J gene TRBJ2-2, with 10 positions matching TRBD1. With 2 bases clipped from V and 0 bases from J, the junction kept 3 bases outside the gene matches. Germline-derived CDR1 and CDR2 are LNHDA and SQIVND (reference sequence). There are 17 residues in the CDR3. The CDR3 DNA reads as TGTGCCAGTAGTATAAGGGACAGGGGCCCGAACACCGGGGAGCTGTTTTTT. Amino acid sequence: CASSIRDRGPNTGELFF.

V usage is TRBV10-3 and J usage is TRBJ1-4, with a possible D match to TRBD1 (5 bases). V was trimmed by 6 bases and J by 4 bases, leaving 6 bases between them. The CDR3 has 12 amino acids. CDR1 and CDR2 from the germline V gene are ENHRY and SYGVKD. The CDR3 loop is CAIRGLNEKLFF. The CDR3 nucleotides read TGTGCCATCAGGGGGCTTAATGAAAAACTGTTTTTT.

This clone came up once. The chain joins TRBV7-2 to TRBJ1-1; the D gene is possibly TRBD1 (6 bases). Germline loops: CDR1 SGHTA, CDR2 FQGNSA. CDR3 length equals 18 residues. Trimming removed 2 bases at V and 0 bases at J, with 19 bases between. The CDR3 region is CASSLLSIGQSMNTEAFF. DNA of the CDR3: TGTGCCAGCAGCTTACTGAGTATCGGACAGAGCATGAACACTGAAGCTTTCTTT.

V and J are TRBV5-8 and TRBJ2-7, with D unclear. The CDR3 contains 13 residues. CDR1 is SGHTS, CDR2 YDEGEE, per germline. With 0 bases removed from V and 3 bases from J, the gap between germline ends came to 7 bases. This CDR3 reads CASSLVSYYEQYF. The CDR3 nucleotides read TGTGCCAGCAGCTTGGTTTCTTACTACGAGCAGTACTTC.

The chain links TRBV5-1 to TRBJ2-3; TRBD1 is a possible D gene (5 bases). CDR3 length equals 15 residues. CDR1 is SGHRS, CDR2 YFSETQ, per germline. Trimming cost V 6 bases and J 0 bases, with 14 bases left between them. This CDR3 reads CASTQQAVSTDTQYF. DNA for the CDR3: TGCGCCAGCACACAACAGGCGGTGAGCACAGATACGCAGTATTTT.

The chain employs TRBV19 and TRBJ1-5; 11 bases are shared with TRBD1. The ends lost 4 bases at V and 9 bases at J; junction bases unmatched: 11. CDR3 length equals 16 residues. Germline CDR1 reads LNHDA; CDR2 reads SQIVND (reference sequence). CDR3: CASSTLDRGLPGPQHF. CDR3 DNA sequence: TGTGCCAGTAGTACCCTGGACAGGGGGCTACCAGGGCCCCAGCATTTT.

The rearrangement links TRBV10-2 to TRBJ2-7, with 7 bases matching TRBD1. CDR3 length: 12 amino acids. CDR1 and CDR2 from the germline V gene are WSHSY and SAAADI. The V gene end was trimmed by 10 bases and the J gene end by 7 bases; junction bases not matched to a gene: 10. The DNA of the CDR3 is TGCGCCATAGGAGAGGGGGCTAGAGAGCAGTACTTC. Encoded protein: CAIGEGAREQYF.

The chain carries TRBV6-4 and TRBJ2-2; D possibly corresponds to TRBD2 (6 bases). Between the trimmed V and J ends, which lost 4 bases and 5 bases, there was a span of 11 bases. This CDR3 is built from 14 residues. Per the germline V gene, CDR1 is MRHNA and CDR2 is SNTAGT. The CDR3 sequence is CASSAQGGTGELFF. CDR3 in DNA: TGTGCCAGCAGTGCCCAGGGAGGAACCGGGGAGCTGTTTTTT.

This rearrangement joins TRBV2 to TRBJ1-6; D is unclear. Germline assignment: CDR1 SNHLY and CDR2 FYNNEI. This CDR3 contains 13 residues. Trimming removed 4 bases from V and 9 bases from J, with 10 bases in between. The CDR3, as DNA: TGTGCCAGCAGTGGGCAGGTACCTTCACCCCTCCACTTT. Amino acid sequence: CASSGQVPSPLHF.

This clone was counted ten times or more. The chain employs TRBV7-2 and TRBJ1-1, with a weak D call TRBD1 (5 bases). V was pared by 5 bases and J by 6 bases, with 16 bases between. The CDR3 totals 14 residues. CDR1 SGHTA and CDR2 FQGNSA come from the germline V gene. CDR3 DNA: TGTGCCAGCAGCGGAGGGGCGGGGTTTGCTGAAGCTTTCTTT. Encoded protein: CASSGGAGFAEAFF.

CDR3 coding DNA: TGTGCCAGTAGGGGGCCGGAGACCCAGTACTTC. It codes for CASRGPETQYF. This sequence joins TRBV6-5 and TRBJ2-5, with TRBD1 matching over 7 bases. The CDR3 is made up of 11 amino acids. The J segment lost 5 bases and the V segment lost 9 bases, leaving 3 bases of the junction unmatched. Per germline, CDR1 MNHEY and CDR2 SVGAGI.

V and J are TRBV6-5 and TRBJ1-3; 9 nucleotides align to TRBD1. V was clipped by 6 bases and J by 5 bases; unmatched bases: 5. The CDR3 is 14 amino acids. The V gene's germline CDR1 is MNHEY and CDR2 SVGAGI. The CDR3 DNA is TGTGCCAGCAGGATGACAGGGGGAAGAAACACCATATATTTT. Translation gives CASRMTGGRNTIYF.

This sequence joins TRBV18 and TRBJ2-7; TRBD2 agrees at 8 bases. This CDR3 is built from 15 residues. CDR1 KGHSH and CDR2 LQKENI come from the germline V gene. V dropped 5 bases and J dropped 2; count of bases not matched to a gene: 8. This CDR3 is CASSSSGGAAYEQYF. The CDR3, as DNA: TGTGCCAGCTCATCCTCGGGGGGGGCGGCCTACGAGCAGTACTTC. Looking up the rest from reference TRBV18 and TRBJ2-7 gives the full variable domain: NAGVMQNPRHLVRRRGQEARLRCSPMKGHSHVYWYRQLPEEGLKFMVYLQKENIIDESGMPKERFSAEFPKEGPSILRIQQVVRGDSAAYFCASSSSGGAAYEQYFGPGTRLTVT.

The V gene is TRBV2, the J gene TRBJ1-2, with D maybe TRBD1 (6 bases). The length of the CDR3 is 11 residues. Trimming removed 6 bases from V and 8 bases from J, with 10 bases in between. Germline loops: CDR1 SNHLY, CDR2 FYNNEI. CDR3 region: CASSRDTGYTF. CDR3 nucleotide sequence: TGTGCCAGCAGCCGGGACACGGGCTACACCTTC. The complete variable domain, with remaining parts taken from reference TRBV2 and TRBJ1-2, reads EPEVTQTPSHQVTQMGQEVILRCVPISNHLYFYWYRQILGQKVEFLVSFYNNEISEKSEIFDDQFSVERPDGSNFTLKIRSTKLEDSAMYFCASSRDTGYTFGSGTRLTVV.

The gene calls are TRBV7-9 and TRBJ2-7; D gene uncertain. Deletions cut 5 bases from V and 3 bases from J, with 8 bases between. The CDR3 covers 12 residues. Germline V gives CDR1 SEHNR, CDR2 FQNEAQ (reference sequence). The DNA for the CDR3 is TGTGCCAGCAGCCCCGGTTTCTACGAGCAGTACTTC. As protein: CASSPGFYEQYF.

The chain uses TRBV2 and TRBJ1-5, with a weak D call TRBD1 (5 bases). This CDR3 is 13 amino acids long. Germline loops: CDR1 SNHLY, CDR2 FYNNEI. V gave up 7 bases and J gave up 5 bases, with 12 bases separating them. The CDR3 here is CASNQGKDQPQHF. The CDR3 DNA sequence: TGTGCCAGCAACCAGGGTAAGGATCAGCCCCAGCATTTT.

On this clone itself: The junction shows a germline mismatch at one end, possibly a read error. The V gene is TRBV4-2, the J gene TRBJ2-2; 15 nucleotides agree with TRBD2. Per germline, CDR1 LGHNA and CDR2 YNFKEQ. CDR3 length: 19 amino acids. CDR3 sequence (DNA): TGTGCCGGCAGCCAAGTAGGGACTAGCGGGGGGCGGAACACCGGGGAGCTGTTTTTT. This encodes CAGSQVGTSGGRNTGELFF.

The rearrangement uses TRBV10-2 and TRBJ1-2; 8 positions agree with TRBD1. In germline, CDR1 is WSHSY, CDR2 SAAADI. V was pared by 3 bases and J by 7 bases, with 7 bases of the junction left unmatched. This CDR3 comprises 14 residues. The CDR3 region is CASSDDRGGGGYTF. In nucleotides, the CDR3 is TGCGCCAGCAGTGACGACAGGGGTGGCGGTGGCTACACCTTC.

This clone was recorded once. This chain uses TRBV4-3 with TRBJ2-5; the D gene is possibly TRBD2 (5 bases). CDR3 length: 16 amino acids. V was trimmed by 4 bases and J by 4 bases, leaving 19 bases between them. Germline V gene data show CDR1 as LGHNA and CDR2 as YSLEER. CDR3 DNA sequence: TGCGCCAGCAGCCTCCGGCCCCCGGGCGAGGGAGAGACCCAGTACTTC. Amino acid sequence: CASSLRPPGEGETQYF.

The chain uses TRBV25-1 and TRBJ1-4, with a tentative D call TRBD1 (5 bases). There are 16 residues in the CDR3. CDR1 is MGHDK, CDR2 SYGVNS, per germline. Trimming pared 0 bases from V and 6 bases from J, leaving 14 bases between. CDR3 DNA sequence: TGTGCCAGCAGTGAATATCCTGTCGGGGGAGATGAAAAACTGTTTTTT. Translation: CASSEYPVGGDEKLFF.

V is TRBV10-3 and J is TRBJ1-3, with D possibly TRBD1 on 5 matching bases. Trimming cost V 3 bases and J 1 base, with 13 bases left between them. The CDR3 extends over 16 amino acids. CDR1 ENHRY and CDR2 SYGVKD come from the germline V gene. CDR3 sequence reads: CAISDQDTVSGNTIYF. The CDR3, as DNA: TGTGCCATCAGTGACCAGGACACCGTTTCTGGAAACACCATATATTTT.

J is TRBJ2-1 and V is TRBV27; 7 nucleotides line up with TRBD1. The junction had 7 bases not matched to a gene; V was cut back by 0 bases and J by 8 bases. From germline, CDR1 is MNHEY and CDR2 SMNVEV (reference sequence). This CDR3 comprises 15 residues. This CDR3 reads CASSLSRGLGDEQFF. The CDR3 region has the DNA TGTGCCAGCAGTTTATCGAGGGGGCTAGGTGATGAGCAGTTCTTC.

The rearrangement joins TRBV11-2 to TRBJ1-6, with unresolved D. V lost 5 bases, J lost 7 bases, and 9 bases lay in between. The CDR3 contains 13 residues. Germline assignment: CDR1 SGHAT and CDR2 FQNNGV. The CDR3 coding sequence is TGTGCCAGCAGCGAGTATGTCAATTCACCCCTCCACTTT. Amino acids: CASSEYVNSPLHF.

This chain uses TRBV10-3 with TRBJ2-7, with D possibly being TRBD1 (6 bases). The V and J ends lost 10 bases and 8 bases respectively, with 18 bases between them. The germline CDR1 and CDR2 sequences are ENHRY and SYGVKD. This CDR3 is built from 12 residues. The CDR3 nucleotides read TGTGCCACTACCCGGGACAACGGGCAGCAGTACTTC. Amino acid sequence: CATTRDNGQQYF.

This clone has a single count. The chain employs TRBV10-3 and TRBJ1-2; D might be TRBD1 (5 bases). Per germline, CDR1 ENHRY and CDR2 SYGVKD. The CDR3 has 13 amino acids. V lost 3 bases to trimming and J lost 7 bases, with 12 bases between them. CDR3 sequence reads: CAISDVSGAGYTF. CDR3 nucleotides: TGTGCCATCAGTGATGTATCTGGGGCTGGCTACACCTTC.

V is TRBV7-2 and J is TRBJ1-2, with 9 bases identical to TRBD1. Looked up from germline, CDR1 is SGHTA and CDR2 is FQGNSA. The CDR3 runs to 14 residues. Trimming cost V 7 bases and J 4 bases; bases outside gene matches: 7. CDR3 nucleotide sequence: TGTGCCAGCACCCAACAGGGGGCGTTCTATGGCTACACCTTC. Translation gives CASTQQGAFYGYTF.

The chain carries TRBV13 and TRBJ2-7, with TRBD1 identical over 9 bases. The CDR3 has 14 amino acids. J gave up 5 bases and V 5 bases, and 7 bases lay outside the gene matches. Germline V gives CDR1 PRHDT, CDR2 FYEKMQ (reference sequence). CDR3 protein: CASSVGQGYDEQYF. As DNA, the CDR3 is TGTGCCAGCAGCGTTGGACAGGGGTATGACGAGCAGTACTTC.

The rearrangement joins TRBV19 to TRBJ1-2; D remains ambiguous. Trimming removed 3 bases at V and 2 bases at J, with 13 bases between. The CDR3 spans 15 residues. Germline loops: CDR1 LNHDA, CDR2 SQIVND (reference sequence). The CDR3 reads CASSMRLKINYGYTF. CDR3 bases: TGTGCCAGTAGTATGAGGTTAAAAATCAACTATGGCTACACCTTC. The full variable domain, its missing parts supplied by reference TRBV19 and TRBJ1-2, is DGGITQSPKYLFRKEGQNVTLSCEQNLNHDAMYWYRQDPGQGLRLIYYSQIVNDFQKGDIAEGYSVSREKKESFPLTVTSAQKNPTAFYLCASSMRLKINYGYTFGSGTRLTVV.

V gene TRBV15 combines with J gene TRBJ2-5; TRBD2 matches at 12 bases. Germline values: CDR1 LNHNV, CDR2 YYDKDF (reference sequence). This CDR3 region has 20 residues. J gave up 6 bases and V 1 base, and 18 bases lay outside the gene matches. The chain's CDR3 is CATSRGVGVPTSGGSQTQYF. The DNA of the CDR3 is TGTGCCACCAGCAGAGGGGTTGGGGTACCCACTAGCGGGGGGTCCCAGACCCAGTACTTC.

The rearrangement uses TRBV27 and TRBJ2-1; TRBD2 matches 8 bases. This CDR3 region has 15 residues. With 4 bases clipped from V and 4 bases from J, the junction kept 6 bases outside the gene matches. The germline V gene encodes CDR1 MNHEY and CDR2 SMNVEV (reference sequence). This CDR3 is CASSSQAGAYNEQFF. The CDR3, as DNA: TGTGCCAGCAGTTCCCAAGCGGGGGCGTACAATGAGCAGTTCTTC.

This chain joins TRBV2 and TRBJ2-7; TRBD2 aligns across 10 bases. The CDR3 totals 19 residues. Germline V gene lookup returns CDR1 SNHLY and CDR2 FYNNEI. V lost 5 bases, J lost 1 base, and 17 bases stayed unmatched. CDR3 amino acids: CASSLNGAREAGGSYEQYF. CDR3 in DNA: TGTGCCAGCAGTCTGAACGGAGCTCGGGAAGCGGGGGGGTCCTACGAGCAGTACTTC.

This rearrangement joins TRBV5-4 to TRBJ1-2, with D uncertain. With 4 bases removed from V and 11 bases from J, the gap between germline ends came to 18 bases. The CDR3 sequence is 13 residues long. Germline-derived CDR1 and CDR2 are SGHNT and YYREEE (reference sequence). The CDR3 coding sequence is TGTGCCAGCAGCCTGGGCCCGGGTTTTGGGTACACCTTC. Encoded protein: CASSLGPGFGYTF.